Each of the 11 T cell receptor beta chains below was sequenced from the same sample in a study of immune evolution from preneoplasia to lung adenocarcinoma. Assay used: immunoSEQ multiplex PCR; TCRdb lists only in-frame clones, some missing. The sample contains 4,900 or so clones, less than 85% of which appear only once. The specimen was FFPE minimally invasive lung adenocarcinoma tissue. These TCRs come from a person aged 45 to 69 with lung adenocarcinoma.

The CDR3 protein is CASSLTTPGSYEQYF. For the CDR3, the DNA is TGTGCCAGCAGCCTTACGACACCGGGTAGCTACGAGCAGTACTTC. V is TRBV14 and J is TRBJ2-7; no firm D call. The CDR3 is made up of 15 amino acids. V was clipped by 4 bases and J by 3 bases, with 16 bases between them. Germline CDR1 is SGHDN and CDR2 is FVKESK.

The chain carries TRBV4-1 and TRBJ1-1, with D perhaps matching TRBD1 (6 bases). There are 15 residues in the CDR3. The ends were cut back, 6 bases at V and 6 bases at J, with 20 bases in the middle. CDR1 is MGHRA and CDR2 is YSYEKL in the germline V gene. The CDR3 loop is CASRIREQGTPEAFF. The CDR3 bases are TGCGCCAGCAGAATCCGCGAACAGGGTACCCCTGAAGCTTTCTTT.

This clone is a singleton in its sample. This chain joins TRBV6-1 and TRBJ2-7, with 9 positions matching TRBD2. CDR3 length equals 14 residues. The germline V gene encodes CDR1 MNHNS and CDR2 SASEGT. With V trimmed by 3 bases and J by 2 bases, 2 bases remained unmatched. The CDR3 DNA reads as TGTGCCAGCAGTGAGGCGGGGGGGGCCTACGAGCAGTACTTC. It is translated as CASSEAGGAYEQYF.

The chain links TRBV27 to TRBJ2-7; 8 bases align to TRBD2. The J segment lost 3 bases and the V segment lost 8 bases, leaving 12 bases of the junction unmatched. The CDR3 covers 15 residues. CDR1 and CDR2 (germline): MNHEY, SMNVEV (reference sequence). CDR3 bases: TGTGCCAGCCCCGGGGGGGGGCGTCCATTCTACGAGCAGTACTTC. Its protein is CASPGGGRPFYEQYF.

V is TRBV5-1 and J is TRBJ1-5, with D maybe TRBD1 (5 bases). The CDR3 spans 15 residues. CDR1 is SGHRS and CDR2 is YFSETQ in the germline V gene. Trimming shortened V by 0 bases and J by 7 bases, and 14 bases separated the two germline ends. DNA for the CDR3: TGCGCCAGCAGCTTGGAGGGCAGGGATGAGCAGCCCCAGCATTTT. Its translation: CASSLEGRDEQPQHF.

The rearrangement joins TRBV2 to TRBJ1-6, with D tentatively TRBD1 (5 bases). The germline V gene has CDR1 SNHLY and CDR2 FYNNEI. The CDR3 covers 14 residues. Trimming cost V 7 bases and J 7 bases, with 14 bases left between them. The DNA for the CDR3 is TGTGCCAGCAAACATGGGGCAAGGAATTCACCCCTCCACTTT. This codes for CASKHGARNSPLHF.

The rearrangement links TRBV14 to TRBJ2-7, with 9 bases aligning to TRBD2. The CDR3 spans 15 residues. Unmatched junction bases numbered 8, after V lost 3 bases and J lost 5 bases. CDR1 and CDR2 (germline): SGHDN, FVKESK. DNA of the CDR3: TGTGCCAGCAGCCACTTAGCGGGAGTTAAGGACGAGCAGTACTTC. Translated, it gives CASSHLAGVKDEQYF.

The chain combines TRBV9 with TRBJ1-2; weak D call: TRBD1 (5 bases). The V end was cut by 1 base, the J end by 3 bases, with 13 bases between. CDR1 and CDR2 (germline): SGDLS, YYNGEE. The CDR3 extends over 15 amino acids. The chain's CDR3 is CASSVQGRADYGYTF. The DNA for the CDR3 is TGTGCCAGCAGCGTACAGGGTCGGGCAGACTATGGCTACACCTTC.

This clone is large (0.1 to 1%). Other DNA sequences in this sample translate to the same CDR3. J is TRBJ1-1 and V is TRBV30; D uncertain. Germline V lookup: CDR1 GTSNPN, CDR2 SVGIG (reference sequence). CDR3 length: 13 amino acids. Trimming removed 3 bases from V and 4 bases from J, with 12 bases in between. The CDR3 sequence is CAWSATWGTEAFF. Written as DNA, the CDR3 is TGTGCCTGGAGCGCTACTTGGGGCACTGAAGCTTTCTTT.

The chain has TRBV28 and TRBJ1-4, with D possibly being TRBD1 (5 bases). CDR1 and CDR2 (germline): MDHEN, SYDVKM. The CDR3 runs to 15 residues. Trimming shortened V by 2 bases and J by 7 bases, and 14 bases separated the two germline ends. CDR3 sequence (DNA): TGTGCCAGCAGTTTACCAGGGAGGGCCGGTGAAAAACTGTTTTTT. This sequence encodes CASSLPGRAGEKLFF.

This chain connects TRBV15 to TRBJ2-1; possibly TRBD2 for D (6 bases). The CDR3 runs 14 residues. Germline-derived CDR1 and CDR2 are LNHNV and YYDKDF (reference sequence). V lost 0 bases and J lost 5, with 8 bases in between. The chain's CDR3 is CATSRDGGNNEQFF. The CDR3 DNA is TGTGCCACCAGCAGAGATGGGGGGAACAATGAGCAGTTCTTC.